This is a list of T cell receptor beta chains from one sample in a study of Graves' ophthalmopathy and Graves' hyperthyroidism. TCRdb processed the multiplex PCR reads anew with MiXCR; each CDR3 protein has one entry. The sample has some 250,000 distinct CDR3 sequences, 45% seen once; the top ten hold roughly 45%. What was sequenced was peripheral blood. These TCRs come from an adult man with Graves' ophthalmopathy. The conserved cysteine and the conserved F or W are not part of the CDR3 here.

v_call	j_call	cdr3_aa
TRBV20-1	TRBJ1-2	SARRQVFYT
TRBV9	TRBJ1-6	ASSPGTVNSPLH
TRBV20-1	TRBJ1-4	SAGQGGYEKLF
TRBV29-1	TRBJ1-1	SVEGWGGGTTEAF
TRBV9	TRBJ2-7	ASRRPGLFDEQY
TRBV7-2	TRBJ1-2	ASSLGRDRGRYT
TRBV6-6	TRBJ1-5	ASSPQGAQPQH
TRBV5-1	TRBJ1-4	ASSLGQGDEKLF
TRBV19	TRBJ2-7	ASPETGAREQY
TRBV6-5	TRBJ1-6	ASSRQYGNSPLH
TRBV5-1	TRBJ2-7	ASRTGQGVYEQY
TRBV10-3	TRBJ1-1	AIRVDTMNTEAF
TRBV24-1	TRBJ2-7	ATSDLRGYEQY
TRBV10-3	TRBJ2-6	AITRAPLSGANVLT
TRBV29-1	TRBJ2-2	SLGTSGGTLAGELF
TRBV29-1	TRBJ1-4	SVDQGEKLF
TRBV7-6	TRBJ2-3	ASSLARQGTDTQY
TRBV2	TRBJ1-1	ASSEAGWRTEAF
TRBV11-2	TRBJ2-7	ASSLEGLRDRTSYEQY
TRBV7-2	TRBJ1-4	ASRWTGRVNEKLF
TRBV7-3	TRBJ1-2	ASSPYPPGQTNYGYT
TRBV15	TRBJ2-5	ATSGRTAGEETQY
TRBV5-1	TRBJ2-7	ASSGIGTVTSGSSYEQY
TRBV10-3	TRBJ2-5	ATSKEIAGETQY
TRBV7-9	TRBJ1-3	ASSLTGSSGNTIY
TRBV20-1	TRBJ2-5	SAKSTGAGETQY
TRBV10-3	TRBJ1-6	AISESDGNSPLH
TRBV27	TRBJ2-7	ARQVAKQY
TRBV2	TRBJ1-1	ASSDREGSTEAF